Listed below are T cell receptor beta chains from one sample, sequenced in a study of cytomegalovirus exposure and HLA in healthy donors. Here immunoSEQ multiplex PCR was the method, and the copy in TCRdb shows in-frame clones only, minus some. The sample has about 220,000 clones, about 77% seen once. Sequencing used PBMCs. These TCRs come from a woman aged 30 to 39 in good health and CMV-seronegative. Both conserved end residues are part of each CDR3. Clone size is shown for a subset of rows, as once, few, many or a class of expanded clone.

- | TRBJ2-5 | TRBV18 | CASSLRGQETQYF
- | TRBJ2-7 | TRBV29-1 | CSVLSDEPGTGALEQYF
few | TRBJ2-3 | TRBV9 | CASSGSGSTDTQYF
- | TRBJ2-5 | TRBV28 | CASSSGQIQQYF
- | TRBJ2-5 | TRBV13 | CASSRARQGADETQYF
- | TRBJ1-1 | TRBV7-9 | CASSLDQGGAAFF
- | TRBJ1-6 | TRBV7-2 | CASSLGSGYNSPLHF
- | TRBJ2-6 | TRBV10-2 | CASSESRQGFYSGANVLTF
- | TRBJ2-3 | TRBV29-1 | CSVAYSSTDTQYF
- | TRBJ1-2 | TRBV29-1 | CSVLGGTGAYGYTF
many | TRBJ1-3 | TRBV7-8 | CASSLFTTISGNTIYF
- | TRBJ1-2 | TRBV7-9 | CSSSRDTNYGYTF
- | TRBJ2-7 | TRBV10-1 | CASSGSGAYEQYF
- | TRBJ1-5 | TRBV19 | CASSPDSDQPQHF
- | TRBJ1-4 | TRBV7-9 | CSSSETGGREKLFF
- | TRBJ2-7 | TRBV5-1 | CASSEGLVGEQYF
- | TRBJ2-1 | TRBV6-1 | CASSYGNEQFF
- | TRBJ2-5 | TRBV6-5 | CASSLGETQYF